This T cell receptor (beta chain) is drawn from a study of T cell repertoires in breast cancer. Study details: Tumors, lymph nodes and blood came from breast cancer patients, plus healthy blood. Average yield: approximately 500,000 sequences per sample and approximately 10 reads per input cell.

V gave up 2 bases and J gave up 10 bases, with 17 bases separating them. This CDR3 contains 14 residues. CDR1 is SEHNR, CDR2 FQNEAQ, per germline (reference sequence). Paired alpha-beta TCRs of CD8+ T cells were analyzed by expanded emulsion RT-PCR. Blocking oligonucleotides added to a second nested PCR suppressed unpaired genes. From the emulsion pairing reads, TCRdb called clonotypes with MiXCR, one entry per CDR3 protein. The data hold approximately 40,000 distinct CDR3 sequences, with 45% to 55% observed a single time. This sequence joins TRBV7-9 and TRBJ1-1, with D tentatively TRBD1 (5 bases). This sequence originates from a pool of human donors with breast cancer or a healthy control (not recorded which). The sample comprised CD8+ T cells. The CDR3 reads CASSLQVSGTRAFF. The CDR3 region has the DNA TGTGCCAGCAGCTTACAAGTTTCAGGGACGCGAGCTTTCTTT.